This entry is about one TCR beta chain. Its antigen is not known. Amplification used 60 Vbeta primers and 13 Jbeta primers. TCRdb keeps only in-frame clones here, not all; method: immunoSEQ multiplex PCR. The sample comprises 140,000 to 150,000 clones, around three quarters of which are singletons, and 1.8% rests with the top ten. The CDR3 has 15 residues. Germline trimming cut 3 bases from V and 6 bases from J; bases unmatched to any gene: 7. Germline CDR1 is MNHNY and CDR2 is SVGAGI (reference sequence). The record originates from a study of cytomegalovirus exposure and HLA in healthy donors. Study outcomes and limitations: A previous analysis found most TCR beta V segments productive roughly 90% or roughly 30% of the time. The authors enumerated roughly 180 TCR beta chains as linked to cytomegalovirus. TRBV6-2, TRBV6-3 and other indistinguishable V segments were excluded. In a later analysis, a missense DCLRE1C variant was linked to TCR beta V- and J-gene trimming.

The J gene is TRBJ2-3, the V gene TRBV6-6, with 9 bases identical to TRBD2. Sequencing was carried out using PBMCs. This sequence originates from a man between 35 and 55 years old in good health and CMV-seronegative. Written as DNA, the CDR3 is TGTGCCAGCAGTTATACTAGCGGGCCTTGGGATACGCAGTATTTT. Protein: CASSYTSGPWDTQYF.